This T cell receptor beta chain was obtained from a study of blood T cell repertoires in COVID-19. Turning to the study itself: Sites across the United States, Italy and Spain contributed samples from acute and convalescent COVID-19. T cells, B-cell-depleted T cells, or PBMCs supplied cDNA or gDNA.

Enrollment of patients from Seattle took place during active infection, with longitudinal follow-up. In the original analysis: Reference gene primers were amplified, and this amplification served to estimate nucleated cell counts. Here immunoSEQ multiplex PCR was the method, and the copy in TCRdb shows in-frame clones only, minus some. That table supplies the V and J calls and clone size; D and trimming were determined from the DNA. In the table there are fewer than 700,000 clones, approximately 88% of which are singletons. The CDR3 runs to 17 residues. CDR1 is KGHSH and CDR2 is LQKENI in the germline V gene. Trimming shortened V by 1 base and J by 4 bases, and 16 bases separated the two germline ends.

This receptor was identified in a woman aged 45 to 65 with COVID-19, enrolled during active disease. Sequencing used peripheral blood. The chain uses TRBV18 and TRBJ1-4; weak D call: TRBD1 (5 bases). CDR3 region: CASSPRRGGIDNEKLFF. The CDR3 region has the DNA TGTGCCAGCTCACCACGGAGGGGAGGAATCGATAATGAAAAACTGTTTTTT.